Sequencing of this T cell receptor beta chain was carried out in a study of blood T cell repertoires in COVID-19. Background on the study: From the United States, Italy and Spain came samples of acute and convalescent COVID-19. T cells, B-cell-depleted T cells, or PBMCs supplied cDNA or gDNA.

As processed by the authors: The assay estimated nucleated cells by amplifying reference gene primers. The data were produced by immunoSEQ multiplex PCR, yet TCRdb's version contains in-frame clones alone and is incomplete. The D gene and trimming were derived from the DNA, and the V and J assignments and clone size from that table. Counted here are under 150,000 clones, under 85% occurring once; the ten biggest clones make up about 9.9%. The CDR3 consists of 12 residues. In germline, CDR1 is LGHDT, CDR2 YNNKEL (reference sequence). Trimming shortened V by 8 bases and J by 0 bases, and 4 bases separated the two germline ends.

The specimen was peripheral blood. V usage is TRBV3-1 (or the pseudogene TRBV3-2) and J usage is TRBJ2-2, with D unclear. This TCR came from a man aged 35 to 55 with active or convalescent COVID-19. CDR3 DNA: TGTGCCAGCCGCGCGAACACCGGGGAGCTGTTTTTT. Its protein product is CASRANTGELFF.